What follows are 4 T cell receptor beta chains derived from one specimen sequenced in a study of shared clonotypes between healthy human individuals. Sequencing used immunoSEQ multiplex PCR; TCRdb keeps in-frame clones, though not all of them. The sample records 2 million to 2.5 million clones, around 93% being singletons. The source material was naive CD4+ T cells from PBMCs. Subset of the sample: CD45RA+ positively selected. These receptors came from a young man in good health. Some clones in this sample may be carry-over from other donors' samples.

The chain joins TRBV19 to TRBJ2-3, with 10 positions matching TRBD2. In germline, CDR1 is LNHDA, CDR2 SQIVND (reference sequence). V lost 3 bases to trimming and J lost 6 bases; unmatched junction nucleotides: 9. This CDR3 spans 16 amino acids. The CDR3 loop is CASSMRVAGGRDTQYF. CDR3 bases: TGTGCCAGTAGTATGCGGGTAGCGGGAGGCCGGGATACGCAGTATTTT.

Concerning this clone: Other nucleotide sequences in the sample specify the same CDR3. The chain recombines TRBV2 with TRBJ2-5; D not certain. V dropped 4 bases and J dropped 1 base, with 7 bases sitting between them. CDR3 size: 13 residues. CDR1 is SNHLY, CDR2 FYNNEI, per germline. The DNA of the CDR3 is TGTGCCAGCAGTGTTGGCTCCCAAGAGACCCAGTACTTC. Encoded protein: CASSVGSQETQYF.

This chain joins TRBV7-9 and TRBJ2-3; 15 bases map to TRBD2. This CDR3 spans 19 amino acids. Per germline, CDR1 SEHNR and CDR2 FQNEAQ (reference sequence). Losses at the gene ends were 6 bases for V and 2 bases for J; bases not matched to a gene: 12. CDR3 loop: CASRSTGTSGGRYTDTQYF. The CDR3 DNA sequence: TGTGCCAGCAGGTCGACCGGGACTAGCGGGGGGAGATACACAGATACGCAGTATTTT.

The chain couples TRBV7-2 to TRBJ2-4, with 7 positions matching TRBD2. The CDR3 extends over 15 amino acids. Losses at the gene ends were 5 bases for V and 6 bases for J; bases not matched to a gene: 10. Germline V gene data show CDR1 as SGHTA and CDR2 as FQGNSA. The CDR3 loop is CASSQWLAVGNIQYF. The CDR3 DNA reads TGTGCCAGCAGCCAGTGGCTAGCGGTGGGAAACATTCAGTACTTC.